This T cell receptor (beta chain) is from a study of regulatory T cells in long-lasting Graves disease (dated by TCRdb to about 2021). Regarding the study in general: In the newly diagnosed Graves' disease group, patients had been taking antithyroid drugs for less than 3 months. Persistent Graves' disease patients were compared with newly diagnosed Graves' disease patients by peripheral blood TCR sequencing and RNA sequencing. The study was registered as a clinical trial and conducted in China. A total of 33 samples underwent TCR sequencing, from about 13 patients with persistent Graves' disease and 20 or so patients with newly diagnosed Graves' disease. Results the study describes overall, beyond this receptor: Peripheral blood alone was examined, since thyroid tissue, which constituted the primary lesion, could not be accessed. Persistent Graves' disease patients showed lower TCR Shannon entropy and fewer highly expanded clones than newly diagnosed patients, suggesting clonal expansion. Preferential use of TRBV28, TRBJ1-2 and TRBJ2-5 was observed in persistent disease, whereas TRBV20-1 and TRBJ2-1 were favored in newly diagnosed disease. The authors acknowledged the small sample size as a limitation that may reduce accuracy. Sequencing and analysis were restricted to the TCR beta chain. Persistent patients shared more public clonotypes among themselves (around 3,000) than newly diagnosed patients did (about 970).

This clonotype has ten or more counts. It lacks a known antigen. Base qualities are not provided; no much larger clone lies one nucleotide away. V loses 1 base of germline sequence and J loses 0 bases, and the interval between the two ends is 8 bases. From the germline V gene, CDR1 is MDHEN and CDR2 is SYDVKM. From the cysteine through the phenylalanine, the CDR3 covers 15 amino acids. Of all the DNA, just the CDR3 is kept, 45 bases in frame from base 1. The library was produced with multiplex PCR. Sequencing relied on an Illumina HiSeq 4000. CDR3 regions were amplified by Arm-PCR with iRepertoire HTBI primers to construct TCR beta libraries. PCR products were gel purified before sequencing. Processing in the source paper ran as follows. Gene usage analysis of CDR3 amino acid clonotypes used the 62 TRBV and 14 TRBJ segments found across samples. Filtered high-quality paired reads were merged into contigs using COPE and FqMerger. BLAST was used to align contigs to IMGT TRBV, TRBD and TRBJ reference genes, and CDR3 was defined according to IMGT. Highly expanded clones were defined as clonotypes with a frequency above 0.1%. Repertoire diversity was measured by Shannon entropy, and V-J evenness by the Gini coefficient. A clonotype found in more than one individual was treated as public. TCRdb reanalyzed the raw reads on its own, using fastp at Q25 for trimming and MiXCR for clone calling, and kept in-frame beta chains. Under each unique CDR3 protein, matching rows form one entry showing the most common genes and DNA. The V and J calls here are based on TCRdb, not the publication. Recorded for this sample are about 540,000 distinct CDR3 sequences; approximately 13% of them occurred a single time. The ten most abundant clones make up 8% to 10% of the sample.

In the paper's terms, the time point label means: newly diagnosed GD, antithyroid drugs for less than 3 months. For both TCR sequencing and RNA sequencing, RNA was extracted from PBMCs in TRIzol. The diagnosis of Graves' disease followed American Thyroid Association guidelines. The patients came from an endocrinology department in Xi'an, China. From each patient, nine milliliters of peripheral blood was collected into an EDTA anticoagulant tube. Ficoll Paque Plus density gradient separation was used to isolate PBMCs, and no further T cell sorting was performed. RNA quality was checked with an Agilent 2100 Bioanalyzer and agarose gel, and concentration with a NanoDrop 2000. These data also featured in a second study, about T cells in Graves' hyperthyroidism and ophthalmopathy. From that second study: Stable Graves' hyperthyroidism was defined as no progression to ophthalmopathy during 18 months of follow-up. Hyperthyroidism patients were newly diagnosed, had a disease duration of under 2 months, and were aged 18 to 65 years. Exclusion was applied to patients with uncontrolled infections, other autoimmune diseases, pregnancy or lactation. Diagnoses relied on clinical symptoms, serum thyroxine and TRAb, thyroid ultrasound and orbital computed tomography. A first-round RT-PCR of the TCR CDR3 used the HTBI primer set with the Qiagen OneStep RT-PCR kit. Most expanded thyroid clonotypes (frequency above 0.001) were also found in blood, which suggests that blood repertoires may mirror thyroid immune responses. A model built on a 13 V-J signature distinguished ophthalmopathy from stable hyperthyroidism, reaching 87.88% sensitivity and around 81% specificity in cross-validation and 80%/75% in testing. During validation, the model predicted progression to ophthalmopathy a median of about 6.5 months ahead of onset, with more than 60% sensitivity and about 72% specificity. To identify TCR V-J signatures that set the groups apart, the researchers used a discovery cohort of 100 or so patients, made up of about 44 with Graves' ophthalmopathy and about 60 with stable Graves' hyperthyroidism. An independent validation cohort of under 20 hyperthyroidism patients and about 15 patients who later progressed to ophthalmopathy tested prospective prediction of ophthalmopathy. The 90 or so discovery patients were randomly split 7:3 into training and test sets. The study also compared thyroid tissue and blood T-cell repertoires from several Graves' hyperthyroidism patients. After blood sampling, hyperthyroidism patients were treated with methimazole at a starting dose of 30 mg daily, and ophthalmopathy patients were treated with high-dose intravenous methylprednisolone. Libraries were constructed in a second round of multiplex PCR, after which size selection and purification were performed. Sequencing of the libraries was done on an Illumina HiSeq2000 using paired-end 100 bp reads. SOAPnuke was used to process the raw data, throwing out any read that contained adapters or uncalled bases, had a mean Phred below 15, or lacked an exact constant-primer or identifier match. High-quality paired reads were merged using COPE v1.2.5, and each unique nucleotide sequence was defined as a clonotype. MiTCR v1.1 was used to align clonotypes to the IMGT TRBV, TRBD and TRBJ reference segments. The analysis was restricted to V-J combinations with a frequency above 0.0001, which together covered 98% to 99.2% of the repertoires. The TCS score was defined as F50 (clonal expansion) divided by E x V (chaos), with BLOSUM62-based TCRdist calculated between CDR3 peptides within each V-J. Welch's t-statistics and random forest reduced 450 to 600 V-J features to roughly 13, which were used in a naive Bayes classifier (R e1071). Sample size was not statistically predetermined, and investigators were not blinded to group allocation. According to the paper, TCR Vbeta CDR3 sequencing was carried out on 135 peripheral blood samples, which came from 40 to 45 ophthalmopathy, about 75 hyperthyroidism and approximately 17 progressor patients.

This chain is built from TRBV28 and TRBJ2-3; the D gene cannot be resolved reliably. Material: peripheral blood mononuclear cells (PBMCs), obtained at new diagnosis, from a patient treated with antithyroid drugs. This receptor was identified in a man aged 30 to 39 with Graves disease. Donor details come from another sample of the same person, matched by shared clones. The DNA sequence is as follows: TGTGCCAGCAGTTTATTTCCCGACAGCACAGATACGCAGTATTTT. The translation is CASSLFPDSTDTQYF.